These T cell receptor beta chains were read from a single sample in a study of OX40 agonist ivuxolimab in advanced cancers. Generated by immunoSEQ multiplex PCR, the TCRdb table keeps only in-frame clones and is missing some. Of approximately 71,000 clones listed, 84% are singletons. The sample in question was CD4+ or CD8+ T cells sorted from blood, obtained in a trial of the OX40 agonist ivuxolimab. The receptors come from an adult with an advanced solid tumor such as melanoma, head and neck, liver or kidney cancer. Both conserved end residues are part of each CDR3. Each record gives: clone size, V gene, J gene, D gene, CDR3 protein, CDR3 DNA. A D gene is named only where the DNA matches it firmly. Part of the rows lack a size; the others show once, few, many or a class for expanded clones.

clone size: -
V gene: TRBV7-3
J gene: TRBJ1-2
D gene: TRBD1
CDR3 protein: CASSPGTGGGYGYTF
CDR3 DNA: TGTGCCAGCAGCCCCGGGACAGGGGGAGGCTATGGCTACACCTTC

clone size: -
V gene: TRBV11-2
J gene: TRBJ1-1
D gene: -
CDR3 protein: CASSRGRDEAFF
CDR3 DNA: TGTGCCAGCAGCCGAGGGAGGGACGAAGCTTTCTTT

clone size: -
V gene: TRBV10-3
J gene: TRBJ2-7
D gene: -
CDR3 protein: CAISDGEEQYF
CDR3 DNA: TGTGCCATCAGTGATGGGGAAGAGCAGTACTTC

clone size: -
V gene: TRBV7-9
J gene: TRBJ2-2
D gene: -
CDR3 protein: CASSPVLGELFF
CDR3 DNA: TGTGCCAGCAGCCCCGTTCTTGGGGAGCTGTTTTTT

clone size: -
V gene: TRBV11-3
J gene: TRBJ2-2
D gene: TRBD1
CDR3 protein: CASSFDRGGELFF
CDR3 DNA: TGTGCCAGCAGCTTTGACAGGGGCGGGGAGCTGTTTTTT

clone size: -
V gene: TRBV28
J gene: TRBJ1-6
D gene: -
CDR3 protein: CASSSSFTLNSPLHF
CDR3 DNA: TGTGCCAGCAGTTCCAGCTTTACCCTCAATTCACCCCTCCACTTT

clone size: -
V gene: TRBV2
J gene: TRBJ1-6
D gene: TRBD1
CDR3 protein: CVPDRVRNSPLHF
CDR3 DNA: TGTGTGCCCGACAGGGTTCGGAATTCACCCCTCCACTTT

clone size: -
V gene: TRBV27
J gene: TRBJ1-2
D gene: TRBD1
CDR3 protein: CASSSPGTGPNYGYTF
CDR3 DNA: TGTGCCAGCAGTTCTCCCGGGACAGGCCCTAACTATGGCTACACCTTC

clone size: once
V gene: TRBV5-4
J gene: TRBJ2-7
D gene: TRBD2
CDR3 protein: CASSLAASGGVYEQYF
CDR3 DNA: TGTGCCAGCAGCTTGGCAGCTAGCGGGGGGGTTTACGAGCAGTACTTC

clone size: -
V gene: TRBV19
J gene: TRBJ2-5
D gene: -
CDR3 protein: CASSITVRETQYF
CDR3 DNA: TGTGCCAGTAGTATAACGGTCCGGGAGACCCAGTACTTC

clone size: -
V gene: TRBV5-1
J gene: TRBJ2-2
D gene: TRBD1
CDR3 protein: CASSRDRANTGELFF
CDR3 DNA: TGCGCCAGCAGCCGGGACAGGGCGAACACCGGGGAGCTGTTTTTT

clone size: -
V gene: TRBV5-4
J gene: TRBJ2-2
D gene: TRBD2
CDR3 protein: CASSPRGRAGHTGELFF
CDR3 DNA: TGTGCCAGCAGCCCCCGGGGGAGGGCAGGGCACACCGGGGAGCTGTTTTTT

clone size: -
V gene: TRBV7-9
J gene: TRBJ1-1
D gene: -
CDR3 protein: CASSLVSGINTEAFF
CDR3 DNA: TGTGCCAGCAGCTTGGTTTCAGGGATAAACACTGAAGCTTTCTTT

clone size: -
V gene: TRBV6-5
J gene: TRBJ1-1
D gene: -
CDR3 protein: CASSRNTEAFF
CDR3 DNA: TGTGCCAGCAGCCGGAACACTGAAGCTTTCTTT

clone size: -
V gene: TRBV7-2
J gene: TRBJ2-1
D gene: TRBD2
CDR3 protein: CASSLDGTSGVHEQFF
CDR3 DNA: TGTGCCAGCAGCTTAGACGGGACTAGCGGGGTACATGAGCAGTTCTTC

clone size: -
V gene: TRBV5-1
J gene: TRBJ2-7
D gene: TRBD1
CDR3 protein: CASSRFTGTGRFYEQYF
CDR3 DNA: TGCGCCAGCAGCCGTTTTACCGGGACAGGGAGATTCTACGAGCAGTACTTC

clone size: -
V gene: TRBV7-2
J gene: TRBJ1-3
D gene: -
CDR3 protein: CASSSAFGNTIYF
CDR3 DNA: TGTGCCAGCAGTTCTGCATTTGGAAACACCATATATTTT

clone size: -
V gene: TRBV30
J gene: TRBJ1-3
D gene: TRBD1
CDR3 protein: CAWRGDSRNTIYF
CDR3 DNA: TGTGCCTGGAGGGGGGACAGCCGAAACACCATATATTTT

clone size: -
V gene: TRBV28
J gene: TRBJ1-6
D gene: -
CDR3 protein: CASSPGPYNSPLHF
CDR3 DNA: TGTGCCAGCAGCCCTGGGCCGTATAATTCACCCCTCCACTTT

clone size: -
V gene: TRBV2
J gene: TRBJ2-3
D gene: -
CDR3 protein: CASRQGHGTDTQYF
CDR3 DNA: TGTGCCAGCAGACAGGGTCATGGCACAGATACGCAGTATTTT

clone size: few
V gene: TRBV25-1
J gene: TRBJ1-2
D gene: TRBD1
CDR3 protein: CASRGTGRNGYTF
CDR3 DNA: TGTGCCAGCAGGGGGACAGGGAGGAATGGCTACACCTTC

clone size: -
V gene: TRBV6-5
J gene: TRBJ1-6
D gene: -
CDR3 protein: CASSFSPLHF
CDR3 DNA: TGTGCCAGCAGTTTTTCACCCCTCCACTTT

clone size: few
V gene: TRBV20-1
J gene: TRBJ1-1
D gene: TRBD1
CDR3 protein: CSAGQGAEAFF
CDR3 DNA: TGCAGTGCTGGACAGGGGGCTGAAGCTTTCTTT

clone size: -
V gene: TRBV4-1
J gene: TRBJ1-2
D gene: -
CDR3 protein: CASSQDTALNLYGYTF
CDR3 DNA: TGCGCCAGCAGCCAGGATACAGCGTTGAACTTGTATGGCTACACCTTC

clone size: -
V gene: TRBV15
J gene: TRBJ1-1
D gene: -
CDR3 protein: CATSRARTEAFF
CDR3 DNA: TGTGCCACCAGCAGAGCTCGTACTGAAGCTTTCTTT

clone size: -
V gene: TRBV5-1
J gene: TRBJ2-1
D gene: TRBD2
CDR3 protein: CASSSATSGYYNEQFF
CDR3 DNA: TGCGCCAGCAGCTCGGCGACTAGCGGTTATTACAATGAGCAGTTCTTC

clone size: -
V gene: TRBV30
J gene: TRBJ1-5
D gene: TRBD1
CDR3 protein: CAARTGGWEPQHF
CDR3 DNA: TGTGCCGCCAGGACAGGGGGCTGGGAGCCCCAGCATTTT

clone size: -
V gene: TRBV7-9
J gene: TRBJ1-2
D gene: TRBD1
CDR3 protein: CASSSRGRGINYGYTF
CDR3 DNA: TGTGCCAGCAGCTCCCGAGGCAGGGGGATTAACTATGGCTACACCTTC

clone size: -
V gene: TRBV2
J gene: TRBJ1-5
D gene: TRBD1
CDR3 protein: CASSSIQGFQPQHF
CDR3 DNA: TGTGCCAGCAGTTCAATACAGGGGTTTCAGCCCCAGCATTTT

clone size: -
V gene: TRBV27
J gene: TRBJ1-4
D gene: TRBD1
CDR3 protein: CASSVGQGTEKLFF
CDR3 DNA: TGTGCCAGCAGTGTCGGACAGGGAACTGAAAAACTGTTTTTT

clone size: -
V gene: TRBV5-1
J gene: TRBJ2-5
D gene: TRBD1
CDR3 protein: CASSLEGTGHPEQYF
CDR3 DNA: TGCGCCAGCAGCTTGGAAGGGACAGGGCACCCGGAGCAGTACTTC

clone size: -
V gene: TRBV4-2
J gene: TRBJ2-1
D gene: -
CDR3 protein: CASSQNWDRYNEQFF
CDR3 DNA: TGTGCCAGCAGCCAAAATTGGGACCGATACAATGAGCAGTTCTTC

clone size: -
V gene: TRBV5-5
J gene: TRBJ1-4
D gene: -
CDR3 protein: CASSLEGRSGVGEKLFF
CDR3 DNA: TGTGCCAGCAGCTTGGAGGGCCGGAGCGGGGTTGGTGAAAAACTGTTTTTT

clone size: -
V gene: TRBV18
J gene: TRBJ2-3
D gene: -
CDR3 protein: CASSPSIDTQYF
CDR3 DNA: TGTGCCAGCTCACCTTCAATCGATACGCAGTATTTT

clone size: -
V gene: TRBV11-2
J gene: TRBJ2-3
D gene: TRBD2
CDR3 protein: CASSPALAGEKDTQYF
CDR3 DNA: TGTGCCAGCAGCCCAGCGCTAGCGGGAGAGAAGGATACGCAGTATTTT

clone size: -
V gene: TRBV28
J gene: TRBJ1-6
D gene: TRBD1
CDR3 protein: CASRDRGLSPLHF
CDR3 DNA: TGTGCCAGCAGGGACAGGGGGCTTTCACCCCTCCACTTT

clone size: -
V gene: TRBV19
J gene: TRBJ2-7
D gene: TRBD2
CDR3 protein: CASSKRGRSYEQYF
CDR3 DNA: TGTGCCAGTAGTAAACGCGGGAGAAGCTACGAGCAGTACTTC